A single sample is the source of the 9 T cell receptor beta chains below, sequenced in a study of cytomegalovirus exposure and HLA in healthy donors. The assay was immunoSEQ multiplex PCR, and TCRdb's table has in-frame clones only and misses some. The table has 65,000 to 75,000 clones, approximately 95% seen once. The sequencing input was PBMCs. The origin of the receptors is a man in his late teens or twenties in good health and CMV-seropositive.

The chain combines TRBV5-1 with TRBJ2-6; TRBD1 aligns across 8 bases. Germline trimming cut 1 base from V and 1 base from J; bases unmatched to any gene: 1. Looked up from germline, CDR1 is SGHRS and CDR2 is YFSETQ. The CDR3 extends over 16 amino acids. The CDR3 DNA sequence: TGCGCCAGCAGCTTGCAGGGGGCTTCTGGGGCCAACGTCCTGACTTTC. Residues: CASSLQGASGANVLTF. The full variable domain, its missing parts supplied by reference TRBV5-1 and TRBJ2-6, is KAGVTQTPRYLIKTRGQQVTLSCSPISGHRSVSWYQQTPGQGLQFLFEYFSETQRNKGNFPGRFSGRQFSNSRSEMNVSTLELGDSALYLCASSLQGASGANVLTFGAGSRLTVL.

The genes are TRBV4-1 and TRBJ2-7; 7 nucleotides align to TRBD2. The V gene end was trimmed by 2 bases and the J gene end by 0 bases; junction bases not matched to a gene: 4. Germline V gene data show CDR1 as MGHRA and CDR2 as YSYEKL. The CDR3 extends over 15 amino acids. CDR3 in amino acids: CASSQLLANSYEQYF. The CDR3 DNA reads as TGCGCCAGCAGCCAATTACTAGCGAACTCCTACGAGCAGTACTTC.

The chain carries TRBV28 and TRBJ1-1; D uncertain. The length of the CDR3 is 17 residues. Trimming removed 1 base at V and 0 bases at J, with 15 bases between. CDR1 MDHEN and CDR2 SYDVKM come from the germline V gene. The CDR3 DNA reads as TGTGCCAGCAGTTTATTGGCAGAGGAATCGATGAACACTGAAGCTTTCTTT. It is translated as CASSLLAEESMNTEAFF.

In this sample, this clone turned up once. The CDR3 bases are TGTGCCAGCGTACAGGGAAACTATGGCTACACCTTC. It codes for CASVQGNYGYTF. The rearrangement joins TRBV28 to TRBJ1-2; TRBD1 is a possible D gene (6 bases). CDR1 and CDR2 from the germline V gene are MDHEN and SYDVKM. Deletions cut 8 bases from V and 2 bases from J, with 9 bases between. The CDR3 has 12 amino acids.

V usage is TRBV7-8 and J usage is TRBJ2-5, with 8 bases lining up with TRBD1. V was pared by 6 bases and J by 2 bases, with 20 bases of the junction left unmatched. In germline, CDR1 is SGHVS, CDR2 FQNEAQ. CDR3 size: 19 residues. The chain's CDR3 is CASRLPRTGTYPRQETQYF. CDR3 bases: TGTGCCAGCAGACTACCAAGGACAGGGACCTATCCAAGACAAGAGACCCAGTACTTC.

This chain connects TRBV2 to TRBJ2-7; tentative D call: TRBD2 (5 bases). Germline CDR1 is SNHLY and CDR2 is FYNNEI. Between the trimmed V and J ends, which lost 8 bases and 3 bases, there was a span of 14 bases. The CDR3 loop spans 13 amino acids. CDR3 nucleotide sequence: TGTGCCAGCTCTCAACAGACTATCTACGAGCAGTACTTC. Translated: CASSQQTIYEQYF. Supplemented by reference TRBV2 and TRBJ2-7, the full variable domain reads EPEVTQTPSHQVTQMGQEVILRCVPISNHLYFYWYRQILGQKVEFLVSFYNNEISEKSEIFDDQFSVERPDGSNFTLKIRSTKLEDSAMYFCASSQQTIYEQYFGPGTRLTVT.

Here the CDR3 DNA reads TGTGCCAGCAGCAAAAAACAGGGGATCCGGGAAAAACTGTTTTTT. The encoded protein is CASSKKQGIREKLFF. The chain employs TRBV14 and TRBJ1-4, with TRBD1 matching 7 bases. The length of the CDR3 is 15 residues. J was trimmed by 8 bases and V by 5 bases; bases with no gene match: 11. Germline V gene lookup returns CDR1 SGHDN and CDR2 FVKESK. Filled out from reference TRBV14 and TRBJ1-4, the complete variable domain reads EAGVTQFPSHSVIEKGQTVTLRCDPISGHDNLYWYRRVMGKEIKFLLHFVKESKQDESGMPNNRFLAERTGGTYSTLKVQPAELEDSGVYFCASSKKQGIREKLFFGSGTQLSVL.

The CDR3 protein is CASSNRDRGQCEQFF. CDR3 bases: TGTGCCAGCAGCAACCGGGACAGGGGGCAATGTGAGCAGTTCTTC. This chain joins TRBV21-1 and TRBJ2-1; the table's TRBD1 call for D was not verified on the DNA. TRBV21-1 is a listed pseudogene. There are 15 residues in the CDR3.

This chain uses TRBV19 with TRBJ2-7; 11 nucleotides match TRBD2. The V gene end was trimmed by 0 bases and the J gene end by 0 bases; junction bases not matched to a gene: 4. Looked up from germline, CDR1 is LNHDA and CDR2 is SQIVND (reference sequence). The CDR3 consists of 17 residues. The CDR3, as DNA: TGTGCCAGTAGTATAGAACTAGCGGGAGTCCTCTCCTACGAGCAGTACTTC. Amino acids: CASSIELAGVLSYEQYF.